This T cell receptor beta chain was recovered during a study of human T cells and chemical hapten exposure. The study, taken as a whole, reports: Having alopecia, the donors may differ immunologically from healthy people. While controls formed fewer of them, expanded TCRs formed significantly more large CDR3 similarity clusters.

This clonotype was observed at least ten times. Its antigen remains unknown. From the RACE reads, TCRdb called clonotypes with MiXCR, one entry per CDR3 protein. Of roughly 380,000 distinct CDR3 sequences listed, approximately 5.1% were seen once; the top ten hold 2.5% to 3%. Germline CDR1 reads MNHNY; CDR2 reads SVGAGI (reference sequence). There are 17 residues in the CDR3. V was clipped by 0 bases and J by 2 bases, with 11 bases between them. Time point given: pre-sensitization, week 0. Treatment: therapeutic diphenylcyclopropenone sensitization with weekly scalp DPC. The receptor was derived from a woman between 45 and 65 years old with alopecia areata. Some clones in this sample may be carry-over from other donors' samples. The source material was whole blood, sampled in connection with sensitization to the hapten diphenylcyclopropenone (DPC). J is TRBJ2-6 and V is TRBV6-6; tentative D call: TRBD2 (5 bases). DNA of the CDR3: TGTGCCAGCAGTTACTCGATTTTGGGAGCTGGGGCCAACGTCCTGACTTTC. It codes for CASSYSILGAGANVLTF.